The clone carrying this T cell receptor (beta chain) was detected only a few times. Its antigen is as yet unknown. immunoSEQ v3.0 was run at survey level. The method was immunoSEQ multiplex PCR; TCRdb's version includes in-frame clones alone and lacks a portion of them. The sample holds roughly 21,000 clones; about nine tenths are singletons and the top ten take 6.5% to 8.5%. No donor had fewer than one pre-ART PBMC sample or fewer than two post-ART PBMC samples. This entry is derived from a study of long-term antiretroviral therapy in people with HIV. As for the study in general: The earliest samples predate the 2015 immediate-ART recommendation by about a decade. Study-level points and caveats: Post-ART diversity increased but stayed below transplant donor controls. Dominating the repertoire at all time points were the clones that expanded before ART.

This sequence was found in a man aged 18 to 30 with HIV. The sequencing used unsorted PBMCs, collected 0.2 years before starting antiretroviral therapy.

CDR3 residues: CASSSPNFGPSYEQYF. CDR3 nucleotides: TGTGCCAGCAGCTCTCCAAATTTTGGACCCAGCTACGAGCAGTACTTC. The gene calls are TRBV7-9 and TRBJ2-7; D gene unclear. Germline assignment: CDR1 SEHNR and CDR2 FQNEAQ (reference sequence). V was shortened by 4 bases and J by 3 bases, with 19 bases between the two germline ends. The CDR3 contains 16 residues.